This is a list of T cell receptor beta chains from one sample in a study of human T cells and chemical hapten exposure. MiXCR was run by TCRdb on the RACE reads, yielding one entry per CDR3 protein. The sample includes roughly 100,000 distinct CDR3 sequences, around 35% of them seen just once. Sample: whole blood, taken in connection with sensitization to the hapten diphenylcyclopropenone (DPC). These receptors all come from a middle-aged man with alopecia areata. Some clones in this sample may be carry-over from other donors' samples. Each CDR3 is given without its conserved first and last residue. A D gene is named only where the DNA matches it firmly.

cdr3_aa: ASSYRSGRQETQY; d_call: TRBD2; v_call: TRBV6-5; j_call: TRBJ2-5
cdr3_aa: ASSPRTGFQDQPQH; d_call: .; v_call: TRBV7-2; j_call: TRBJ1-5
cdr3_aa: ASSLGFLGLAGGDTDTQY; d_call: TRBD2; v_call: TRBV12-3/TRBV12-4; j_call: TRBJ2-3
cdr3_aa: ASSVLRKETQY; d_call: .; v_call: TRBV7-2; j_call: TRBJ2-5
cdr3_aa: ASSQMTGTSSSGNTIY; d_call: .; v_call: TRBV3-1; j_call: TRBJ1-3
cdr3_aa: ASRTRRGGVDSSYNEQF; d_call: .; v_call: TRBV6-5; j_call: TRBJ2-1
cdr3_aa: ASSPLAVTDTQY; d_call: .; v_call: TRBV7-6; j_call: TRBJ2-3
cdr3_aa: ASSLGAGGNPSQPQH; d_call: TRBD1; v_call: TRBV12-3/TRBV12-4; j_call: TRBJ1-5
cdr3_aa: ATSGEVTGELF; d_call: .; v_call: TRBV24-1; j_call: TRBJ2-2
cdr3_aa: ASSHSMGPNRSPLH; d_call: .; v_call: TRBV2; j_call: TRBJ1-6